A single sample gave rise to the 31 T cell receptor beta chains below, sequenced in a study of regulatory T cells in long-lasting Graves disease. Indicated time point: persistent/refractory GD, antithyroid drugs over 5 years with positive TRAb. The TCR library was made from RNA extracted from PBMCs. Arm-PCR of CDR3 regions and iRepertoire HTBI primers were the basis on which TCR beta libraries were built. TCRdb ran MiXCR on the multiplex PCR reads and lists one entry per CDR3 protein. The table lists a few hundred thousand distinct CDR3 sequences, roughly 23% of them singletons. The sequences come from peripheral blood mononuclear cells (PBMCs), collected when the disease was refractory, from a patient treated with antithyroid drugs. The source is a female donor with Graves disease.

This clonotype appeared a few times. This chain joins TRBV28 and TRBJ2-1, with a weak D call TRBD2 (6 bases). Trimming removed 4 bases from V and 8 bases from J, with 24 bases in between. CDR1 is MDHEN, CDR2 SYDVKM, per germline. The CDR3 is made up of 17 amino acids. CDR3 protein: CASSSPRDGTRRDEQFF. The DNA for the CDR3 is TGTGCCAGCAGTTCGCCTCGAGACGGGACTCGAAGGGATGAGCAGTTCTTC.

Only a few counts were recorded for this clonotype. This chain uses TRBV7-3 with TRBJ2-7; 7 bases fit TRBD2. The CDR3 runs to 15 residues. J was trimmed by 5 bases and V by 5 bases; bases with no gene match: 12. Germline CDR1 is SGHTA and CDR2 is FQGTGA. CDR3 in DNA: TGTGCCAGCAGCCCGCAGGGCGGGAGTATCCACGAGCAGTACTTC. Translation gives CASSPQGGSIHEQYF.

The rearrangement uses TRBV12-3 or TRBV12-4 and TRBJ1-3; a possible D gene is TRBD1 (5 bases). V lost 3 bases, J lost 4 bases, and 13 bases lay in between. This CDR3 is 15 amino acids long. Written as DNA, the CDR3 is TGTGCCAGCAGTTTCTCTCCAGGGTCGGGAAACACCATATATTTT. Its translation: CASSFSPGSGNTIYF.

The CDR3 coding sequence is TGTGCCAGCAGTGATGAGGGTCTCTATAATTCACCCCTCCACTTT. Amino acid sequence: CASSDEGLYNSPLHF. This chain connects TRBV6-2 or TRBV6-3 to TRBJ1-6; the D is unclear. V was shortened by 5 bases and J by 3 bases, with 11 bases between the two germline ends. The CDR3 has 15 residues. Germline CDR1 is MNHEY and CDR2 is SVGEGT.

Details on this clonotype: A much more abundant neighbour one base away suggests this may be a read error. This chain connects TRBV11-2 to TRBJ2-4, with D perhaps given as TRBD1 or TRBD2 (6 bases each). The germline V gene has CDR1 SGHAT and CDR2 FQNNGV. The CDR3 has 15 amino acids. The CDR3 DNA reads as TGTGCCAGCAGTAGGGGGGCGCTAGCCAAAAACATTCGGTACTTC. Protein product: CASSRGALAKNIRYF.

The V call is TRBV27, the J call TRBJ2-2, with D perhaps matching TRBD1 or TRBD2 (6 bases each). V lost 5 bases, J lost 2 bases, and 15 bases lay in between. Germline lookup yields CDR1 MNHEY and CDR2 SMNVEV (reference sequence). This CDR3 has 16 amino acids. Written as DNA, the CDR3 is TGTGCCAGCAGTCCGACGAAGGGGGGTAACACCGGGGAGCTGTTTTTT. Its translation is CASSPTKGGNTGELFF.

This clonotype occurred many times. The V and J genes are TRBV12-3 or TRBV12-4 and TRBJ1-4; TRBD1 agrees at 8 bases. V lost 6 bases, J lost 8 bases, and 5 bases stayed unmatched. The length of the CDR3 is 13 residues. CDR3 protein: CASSRQGREKLFF. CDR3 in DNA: TGTGCCAGCAGCCGACAGGGGAGGGAAAAACTGTTTTTT.

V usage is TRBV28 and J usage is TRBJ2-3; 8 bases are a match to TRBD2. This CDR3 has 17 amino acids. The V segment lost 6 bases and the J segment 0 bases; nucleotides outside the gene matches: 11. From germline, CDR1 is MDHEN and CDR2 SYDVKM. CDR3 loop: CASRSGRGGPSTDTQYF. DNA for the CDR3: TGTGCCAGCAGGTCTGGTCGCGGGGGGCCAAGCACAGATACGCAGTATTTT.

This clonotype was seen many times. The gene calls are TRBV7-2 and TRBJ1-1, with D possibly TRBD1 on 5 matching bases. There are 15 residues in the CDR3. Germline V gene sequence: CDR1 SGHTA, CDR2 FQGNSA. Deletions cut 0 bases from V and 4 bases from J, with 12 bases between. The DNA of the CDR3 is TGTGCCAGCAGCTTAGCGGGGGGTCTGGGCACTGAAGCTTTCTTT. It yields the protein CASSLAGGLGTEAFF.

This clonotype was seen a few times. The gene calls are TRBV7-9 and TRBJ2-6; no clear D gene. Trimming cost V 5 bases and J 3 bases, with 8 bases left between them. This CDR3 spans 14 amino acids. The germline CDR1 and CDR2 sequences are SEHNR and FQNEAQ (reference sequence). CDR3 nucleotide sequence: TGTGCCAGCAGCCTCGCTGTTGGGGCCAACGTCCTGACTTTC. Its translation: CASSLAVGANVLTF.

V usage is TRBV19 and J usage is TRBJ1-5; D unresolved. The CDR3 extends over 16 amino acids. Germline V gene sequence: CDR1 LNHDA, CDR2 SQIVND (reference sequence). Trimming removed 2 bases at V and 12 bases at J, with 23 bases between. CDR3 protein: CASSIKSGAFEDNQHF. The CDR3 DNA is TGTGCCAGTAGTATAAAGTCCGGCGCGTTCGAAGATAACCAGCATTTT.

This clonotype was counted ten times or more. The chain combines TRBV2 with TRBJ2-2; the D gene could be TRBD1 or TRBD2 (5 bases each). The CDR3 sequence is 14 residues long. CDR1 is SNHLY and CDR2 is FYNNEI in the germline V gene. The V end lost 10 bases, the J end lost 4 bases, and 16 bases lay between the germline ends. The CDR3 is CAIGDGGGTGELFF. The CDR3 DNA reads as TGTGCCATCGGGGACGGTGGGGGCACCGGGGAGCTGTTTTTT.

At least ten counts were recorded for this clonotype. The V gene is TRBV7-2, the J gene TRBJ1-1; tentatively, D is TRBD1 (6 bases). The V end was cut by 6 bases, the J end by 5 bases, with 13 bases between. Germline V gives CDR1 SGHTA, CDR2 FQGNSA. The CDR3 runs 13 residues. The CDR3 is CASRRPQGTEAFF. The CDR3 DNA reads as TGTGCCAGCAGACGTCCCCAGGGGACTGAAGCTTTCTTT.

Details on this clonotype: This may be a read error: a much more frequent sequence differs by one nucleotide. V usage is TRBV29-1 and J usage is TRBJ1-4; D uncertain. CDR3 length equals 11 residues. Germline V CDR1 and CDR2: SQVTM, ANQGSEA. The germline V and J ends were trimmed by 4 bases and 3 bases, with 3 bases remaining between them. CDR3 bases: TGCAGCGTTGTCTCTAATGAAAAACTGTTTTTT. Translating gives CSVVSNEKLFF.

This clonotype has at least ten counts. CDR3 protein: CASIRQNTGELFF. The CDR3 nucleotides read TGTGCCAGCATACGGCAGAACACCGGGGAGCTGTTTTTT. The chain combines TRBV28 with TRBJ2-2; D ambiguous. V was clipped by 7 bases and J by 1 base, with 7 bases between them. The CDR3 extends over 13 amino acids. Germline V CDR1 and CDR2: MDHEN, SYDVKM.

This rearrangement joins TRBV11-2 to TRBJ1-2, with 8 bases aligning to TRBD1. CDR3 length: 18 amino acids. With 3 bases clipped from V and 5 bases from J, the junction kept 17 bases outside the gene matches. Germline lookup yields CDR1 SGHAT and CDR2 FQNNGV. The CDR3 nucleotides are TGTGCCAGCAGCTTGCCGCTTTCAAAGGACAGGGTAGCGTATGGCTACACCTTC. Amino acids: CASSLPLSKDRVAYGYTF.

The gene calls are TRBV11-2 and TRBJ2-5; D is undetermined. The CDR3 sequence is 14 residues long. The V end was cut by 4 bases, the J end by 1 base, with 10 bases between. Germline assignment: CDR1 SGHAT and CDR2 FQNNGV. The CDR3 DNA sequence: TGTGCCAGCAGCTCGTTGTCGGGCCAAGAGACCCAGTACTTC. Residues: CASSSLSGQETQYF. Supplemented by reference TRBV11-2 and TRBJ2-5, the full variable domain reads EAGVAQSPRYKIIEKRQSVAFWCNPISGHATLYWYQQILGQGPKLLIQFQNNGVVDDSQLPKDRFSAERLKGVDSTLKIQPAKLEDSAVYLCASSSLSGQETQYFGPGTRLLVL.

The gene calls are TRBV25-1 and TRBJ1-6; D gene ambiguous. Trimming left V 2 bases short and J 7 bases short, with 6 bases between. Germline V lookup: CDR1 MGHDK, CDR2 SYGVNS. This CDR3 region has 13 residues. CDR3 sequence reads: CASSEGENSPLHF. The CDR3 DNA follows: TGTGCCAGCAGTGAAGGGGAGAATTCACCCCTCCACTTT.

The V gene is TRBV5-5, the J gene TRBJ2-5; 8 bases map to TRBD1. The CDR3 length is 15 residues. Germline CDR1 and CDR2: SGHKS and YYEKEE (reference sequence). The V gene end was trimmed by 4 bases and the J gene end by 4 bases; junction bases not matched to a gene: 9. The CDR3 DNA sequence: TGTGCCAGCAGCCTAACGGGACAGGTTGGAGAGACCCAGTACTTC. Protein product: CASSLTGQVGETQYF.

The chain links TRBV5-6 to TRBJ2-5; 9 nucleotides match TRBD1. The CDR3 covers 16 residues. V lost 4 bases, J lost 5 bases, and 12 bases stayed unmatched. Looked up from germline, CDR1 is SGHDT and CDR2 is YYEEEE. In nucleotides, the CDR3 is TGTGCCAGCAGCGGACGCAGGGACAGGGCTATCGAGACCCAGTACTTC. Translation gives CASSGRRDRAIETQYF.

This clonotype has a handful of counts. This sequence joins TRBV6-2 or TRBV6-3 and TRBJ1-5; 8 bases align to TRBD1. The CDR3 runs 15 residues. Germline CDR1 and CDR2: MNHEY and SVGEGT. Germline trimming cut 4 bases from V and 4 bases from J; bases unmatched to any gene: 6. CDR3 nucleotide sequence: TGTGCCAGCAGTTCCAGGGGGCTTTCGAATCAGCCCCAGCATTTT. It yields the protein CASSSRGLSNQPQHF.

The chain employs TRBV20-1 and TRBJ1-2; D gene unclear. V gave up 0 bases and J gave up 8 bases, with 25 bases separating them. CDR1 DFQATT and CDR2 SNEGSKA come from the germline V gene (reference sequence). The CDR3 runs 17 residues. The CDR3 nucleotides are TGCAGTGCTAGAGATGGGATCCGAGGATCCCAACTAAAGGGCTACACCTTC. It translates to CSARDGIRGSQLKGYTF.

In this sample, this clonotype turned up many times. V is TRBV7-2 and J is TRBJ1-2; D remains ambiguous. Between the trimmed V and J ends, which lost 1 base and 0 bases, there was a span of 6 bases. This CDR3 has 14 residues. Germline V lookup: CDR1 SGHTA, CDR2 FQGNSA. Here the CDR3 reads CASSLERSNYGYTF. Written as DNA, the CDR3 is TGTGCCAGCAGCTTAGAGCGATCTAACTATGGCTACACCTTC.

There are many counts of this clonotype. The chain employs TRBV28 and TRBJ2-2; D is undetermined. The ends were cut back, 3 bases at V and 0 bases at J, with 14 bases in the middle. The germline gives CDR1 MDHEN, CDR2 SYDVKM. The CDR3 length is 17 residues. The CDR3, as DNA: TGTGCCAGCAGTTTTCTGATCTACTCTGCGAACACCGGGGAGCTGTTTTTT. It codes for CASSFLIYSANTGELFF.

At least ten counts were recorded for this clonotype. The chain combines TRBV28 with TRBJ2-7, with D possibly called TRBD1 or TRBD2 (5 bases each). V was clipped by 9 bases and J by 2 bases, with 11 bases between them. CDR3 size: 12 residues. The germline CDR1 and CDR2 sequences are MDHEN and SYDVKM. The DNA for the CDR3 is TGTGCCAGTCGGGACCAAGCCTACGAGCAGTACTTC. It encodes CASRDQAYEQYF. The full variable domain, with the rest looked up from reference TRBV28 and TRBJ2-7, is DVKVTQSSRYLVKRTGEKVFLECVQDMDHENMFWYRQDPGLGLRLIYFSYDVKMKEKGDIPEGYSVSREKKERFSLILESASTNQTSMYLCASRDQAYEQYFGPGTRLTVT.

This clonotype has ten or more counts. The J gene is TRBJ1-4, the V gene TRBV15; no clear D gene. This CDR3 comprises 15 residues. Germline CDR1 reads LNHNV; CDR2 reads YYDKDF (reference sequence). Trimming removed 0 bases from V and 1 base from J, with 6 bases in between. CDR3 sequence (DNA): TGTGCCACCAGCAGAGATCGGCTAACTAATGAAAAACTGTTTTTT. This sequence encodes CATSRDRLTNEKLFF. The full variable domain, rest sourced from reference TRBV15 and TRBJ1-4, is DAMVIQNPRYQVTQFGKPVTLSCSQTLNHNVMYWYQQKSSQAPKLLFHYYDKDFNNEADTPDNFQSRRPNTSFCFLDIRSPGLGDTAMYLCATSRDRLTNEKLFFGSGTQLSVL.

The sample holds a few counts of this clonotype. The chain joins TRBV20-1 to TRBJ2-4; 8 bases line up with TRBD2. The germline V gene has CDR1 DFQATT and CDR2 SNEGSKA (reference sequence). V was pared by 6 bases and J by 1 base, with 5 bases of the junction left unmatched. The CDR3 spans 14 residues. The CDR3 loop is CSALREVAKNIQYF. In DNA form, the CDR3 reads TGCAGTGCGCTGCGGGAGGTGGCCAAAAACATTCAGTACTTC.

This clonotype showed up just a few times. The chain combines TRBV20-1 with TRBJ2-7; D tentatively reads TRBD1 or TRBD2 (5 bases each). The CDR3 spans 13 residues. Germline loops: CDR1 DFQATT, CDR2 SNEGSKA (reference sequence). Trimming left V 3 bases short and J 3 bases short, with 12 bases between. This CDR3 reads CSASHGAVYEQYF. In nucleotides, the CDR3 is TGCAGTGCTAGTCACGGGGCGGTCTACGAGCAGTACTTC.

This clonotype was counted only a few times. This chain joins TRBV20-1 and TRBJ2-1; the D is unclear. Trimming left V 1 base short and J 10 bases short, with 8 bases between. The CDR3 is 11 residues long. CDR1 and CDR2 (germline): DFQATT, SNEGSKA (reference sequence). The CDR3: CSARGVSEQFF. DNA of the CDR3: TGCAGTGCTAGAGGTGTGTCAGAGCAGTTCTTC.

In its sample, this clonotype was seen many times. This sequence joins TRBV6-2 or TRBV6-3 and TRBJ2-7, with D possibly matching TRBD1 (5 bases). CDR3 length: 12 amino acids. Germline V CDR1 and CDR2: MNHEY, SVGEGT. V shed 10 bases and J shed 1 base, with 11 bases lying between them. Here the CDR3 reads CATEDSSYEQYF. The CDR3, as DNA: TGTGCCACCGAAGACAGTTCCTACGAGCAGTACTTC.

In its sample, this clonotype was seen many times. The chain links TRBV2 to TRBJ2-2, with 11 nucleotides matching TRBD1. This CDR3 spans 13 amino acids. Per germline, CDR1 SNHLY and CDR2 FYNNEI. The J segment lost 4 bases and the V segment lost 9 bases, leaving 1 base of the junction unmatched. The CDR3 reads CASGTGGTGELFF. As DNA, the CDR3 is TGTGCCAGTGGGACAGGGGGCACCGGGGAGCTGTTTTTT.